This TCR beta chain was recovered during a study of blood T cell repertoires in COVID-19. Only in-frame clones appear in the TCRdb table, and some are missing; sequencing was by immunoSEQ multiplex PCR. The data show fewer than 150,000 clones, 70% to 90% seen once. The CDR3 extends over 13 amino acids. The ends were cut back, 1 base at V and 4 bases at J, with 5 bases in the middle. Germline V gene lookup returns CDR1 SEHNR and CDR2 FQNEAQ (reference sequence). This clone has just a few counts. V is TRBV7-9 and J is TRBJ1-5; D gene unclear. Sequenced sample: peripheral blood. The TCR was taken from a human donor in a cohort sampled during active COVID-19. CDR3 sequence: CASSLGRNQPQHF. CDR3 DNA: TGTGCCAGCAGCTTAGGCAGGAATCAGCCCCAGCATTTT.